What follows are 9 T cell receptor beta chains derived from one specimen sequenced in a study of monozygotic twins with cystic fibrosis. The assay was immunoSEQ multiplex PCR, and TCRdb's table has in-frame clones only and misses some. The sample includes 25,000 to 30,000 clones, approximately 80% of them seen just once. Sequencing was performed on blood. The receptor set was obtained from a girl aged 2-9 years with cystic fibrosis.

The chain carries TRBV6-5 and TRBJ2-1, with D uncertain. Per the germline V gene, CDR1 is MNHEY and CDR2 is SVGAGI. V lost 10 bases and J lost 0, with 10 bases in between. The CDR3 sequence is 13 residues long. CDR3 sequence: CATLPSSYNEQFF. The CDR3 nucleotides are TGTGCCACCTTACCTAGCTCCTACAATGAGCAGTTCTTC.

The chain joins TRBV15 to TRBJ2-1; 12 positions agree with TRBD2. The CDR3 is 17 amino acids. Germline CDR1 is LNHNV and CDR2 is YYDKDF (reference sequence). The trim removed 2 bases at V and 7 bases at J, leaving 9 bases unmatched. CDR3 nucleotides: TGTGCCACCAGCAGACCTAGCGGGAGGGCCGGGTGGAATGAGCAGTTCTTC. Translated: CATSRPSGRAGWNEQFF.

The rearrangement links TRBV6-5 to TRBJ1-1; D perhaps matches TRBD1 (5 bases). Germline CDR1 and CDR2: MNHEY and SVGAGI. CDR3 size: 14 residues. V was pared by 5 bases and J by 3 bases, with 13 bases between. CDR3 loop: CASSKWWGDTEAFF. The CDR3 nucleotides are TGTGCCAGCAGTAAGTGGTGGGGGGACACTGAAGCTTTCTTT.

The chain joins TRBV7-2 to TRBJ2-3; 10 positions match TRBD2. CDR3 length: 16 amino acids. In germline, CDR1 is SGHTA, CDR2 FQGNSA. J gave up 4 bases and V 4 bases, and 8 bases lay outside the gene matches. Here the CDR3 reads CASSSLGLAAPDTQYF. The CDR3 DNA is TGTGCCAGCAGCTCACTAGGACTAGCGGCTCCAGATACGCAGTATTTT.

The chain recombines TRBV29-1 with TRBJ2-7; 11 nucleotides match TRBD1. The trim removed 6 bases at V and 3 bases at J, leaving 7 bases unmatched. CDR1 and CDR2 from the germline V gene are SQVTM and ANQGSEA. The CDR3 extends over 14 amino acids. CDR3 bases: TGCAGCGTGGCCGGGACAGGGGGAATCTACGAGCAGTACTTC. This encodes CSVAGTGGIYEQYF.

The chain has TRBV19 and TRBJ1-1, with 10 bases aligning to TRBD1. Germline lookup yields CDR1 LNHDA and CDR2 SQIVND (reference sequence). There are 16 residues in the CDR3. Losses at the gene ends were 3 bases for V and 5 bases for J; bases not matched to a gene: 9. The CDR3 DNA is TGTGCCAGTAGTATGGCCGGGACAGGGGTGACGACTGAAGCTTTCTTT. It translates to CASSMAGTGVTTEAFF.

The J gene is TRBJ1-4, the V gene TRBV5-4; 7 bases line up with TRBD1. The germline gives CDR1 SGHNT, CDR2 YYREEE (reference sequence). Trimming took 4 bases from V and 3 from J; bases not matched to a gene: 3. The CDR3 covers 14 residues. CDR3 protein: CASSPGQPNEKLFF. The DNA for the CDR3 is TGTGCCAGCAGCCCGGGACAGCCTAATGAAAAACTGTTTTTT.

The V call is TRBV7-3, the J call TRBJ2-2; a weak D match, TRBD1 (6 bases). Trimming took 5 bases from V and 0 from J, leaving 13 bases between them. The germline V gene has CDR1 SGHTA and CDR2 FQGTGA. The CDR3 is 16 residues long. This chain's CDR3 is CASSTSGTTNTGELFF. Written as DNA, the CDR3 is TGTGCCAGCAGCACCTCCGGGACAACGAACACCGGGGAGCTGTTTTTT.

The rearrangement uses TRBV6-5 and TRBJ1-1; unclear D gene. Trimming cost V 4 bases and J 6 bases, with 12 bases left between them. The germline V gene encodes CDR1 MNHEY and CDR2 SVGAGI. This CDR3 has 13 residues. The CDR3 sequence: CASSSPARAEAFF. CDR3 nucleotide sequence: TGTGCCAGCAGTTCCCCGGCGCGAGCTGAAGCTTTCTTT.